This T cell receptor beta chain was documented in a study of blood T cell repertoires in COVID-19. The repertoire was sequenced with immunoSEQ multiplex PCR; TCRdb's copy has only in-frame clones and lacks some. The table records about 150,000 clones, 60% to 85% of them present only once. The CDR3 is made up of 14 amino acids. The germline gives CDR1 MNHNS, CDR2 SASEGT. V lost 1 base and J lost 5, with 11 bases in between. The chain links TRBV6-1 to TRBJ1-2; no definite D call. This clonotype was sampled from a man older than 75 with acute or convalescent COVID-19. Sequenced material: peripheral blood. The DNA of the CDR3 is TGTGCCAGCAGTGAAGGGGCTCGAATGTATGGCTACACCTTC. As protein: CASSEGARMYGYTF.